This TCR beta chain was observed in a study of T cells in Graves' hyperthyroidism and ophthalmopathy. The V gene end was trimmed by 5 bases and the J gene end by 4 bases; junction bases not matched to a gene: 13. The CDR3 contains 17 residues. From germline, CDR1 is WSHSY and CDR2 SAAADI. TCR beta CDR3 sequences were amplified from RNA transcripts. First-round RT-PCR with HTBI primers amplified the TCR CDR3 region. TCRdb recomputed calls from the multiplex PCR reads with MiXCR, one row per CDR3 protein. The repertoire holds some 510,000 distinct CDR3 sequences, with under 25% as singletons. The chain has TRBV10-2 and TRBJ1-3; TRBD1 matches at 8 bases. The origin of this receptor is a man aged 18 to 29 with Graves' hyperthyroidism. Material for sequencing was blood. The CDR3 DNA sequence: TGCGCCAGCAGTACCGGGACAGGACTCGCCGGGGGAAACACCATATATTTT. It specifies CASSTGTGLAGGNTIYF.